Included here is one TCR beta chain sequence, with context. Its antigen remains unidentified. At one end the junction does not follow the germline gene, possibly because of a read error. Before being chosen for sequencing, patients had shown CD8+CD57+ cell expansion by flow cytometry. There were no patients without severe acquired aplastic anemia. Patients had received no therapy at the time of blood sampling. This entry is derived from a study of CD8+CD57+ T cells in acquired aplastic anemia. Study-wide results and caveats: Twenty-nine CD8+ CDR3 sequences were shared between patients and controls.

The CDR3 covers 15 residues. Germline V gene lookup returns CDR1 LNHDA and CDR2 SQIVND (reference sequence). Both TCR beta VDJ combination and CDR3 sequence profiling were carried out. Genomic DNA was the template for this profiling. In TCRdb, the reads were re-called with MiXCR into one record per CDR3 protein. The data contain roughly 500,000 distinct CDR3 sequences, about a third of them singletons. The material sequenced was sorted CD4+, CD8+, or CD8+CD57+ T cells (not recorded which) from PBMCs. The gene calls are TRBV19 and TRBJ1-6, with 7 nucleotides matching TRBD1. The clonotype was recovered from a human donor with aplastic anemia. Here the CDR3 reads CTSSATTGFDSPLHF. CDR3 in DNA: TGTACCAGTAGTGCCACGACAGGGTTTGATTCACCCCTCCACTTT.